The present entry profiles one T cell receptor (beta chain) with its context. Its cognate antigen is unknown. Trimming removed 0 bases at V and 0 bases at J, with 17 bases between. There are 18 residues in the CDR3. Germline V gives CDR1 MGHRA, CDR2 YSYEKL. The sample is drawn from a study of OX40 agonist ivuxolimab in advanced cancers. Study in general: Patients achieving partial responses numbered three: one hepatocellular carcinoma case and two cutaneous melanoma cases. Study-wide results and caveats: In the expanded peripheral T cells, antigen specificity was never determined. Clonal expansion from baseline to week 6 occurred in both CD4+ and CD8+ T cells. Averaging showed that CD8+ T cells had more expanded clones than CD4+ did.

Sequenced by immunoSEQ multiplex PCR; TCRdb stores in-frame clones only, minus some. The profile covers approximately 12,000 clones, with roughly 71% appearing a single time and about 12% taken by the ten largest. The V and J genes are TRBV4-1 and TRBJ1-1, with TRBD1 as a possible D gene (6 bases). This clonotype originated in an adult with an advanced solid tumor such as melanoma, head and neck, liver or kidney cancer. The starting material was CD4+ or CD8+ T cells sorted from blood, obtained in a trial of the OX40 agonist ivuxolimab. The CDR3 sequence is CASSQDPQGGGMNTEAFF. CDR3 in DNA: TGCGCCAGCAGCCAAGATCCCCAGGGAGGGGGGATGAACACTGAAGCTTTCTTT.